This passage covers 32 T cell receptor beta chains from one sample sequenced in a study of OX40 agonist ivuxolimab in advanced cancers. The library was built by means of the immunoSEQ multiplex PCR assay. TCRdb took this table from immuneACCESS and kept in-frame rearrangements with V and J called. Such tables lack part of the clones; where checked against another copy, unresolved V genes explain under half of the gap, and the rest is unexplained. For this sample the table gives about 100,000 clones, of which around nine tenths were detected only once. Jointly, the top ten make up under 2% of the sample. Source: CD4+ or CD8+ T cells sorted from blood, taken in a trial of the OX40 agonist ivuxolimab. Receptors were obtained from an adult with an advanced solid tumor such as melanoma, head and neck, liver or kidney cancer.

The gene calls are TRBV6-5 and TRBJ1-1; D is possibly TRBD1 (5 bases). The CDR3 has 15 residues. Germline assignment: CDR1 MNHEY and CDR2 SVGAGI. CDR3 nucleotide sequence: TGTGCTAATCATCCTAGGGGTCCCCCGAACACTGAAGCTTTCTTT. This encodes CANHPRGPPNTEAFF.

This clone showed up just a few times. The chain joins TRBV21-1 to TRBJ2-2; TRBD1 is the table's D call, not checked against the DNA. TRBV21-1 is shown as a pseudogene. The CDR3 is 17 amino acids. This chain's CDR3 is CASSKEAGGKNTGELFF. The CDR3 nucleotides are TGTGCCAGCAGCAAAGAGGCAGGGGGAAAGAACACCGGGGAGCTGTTTTTT.

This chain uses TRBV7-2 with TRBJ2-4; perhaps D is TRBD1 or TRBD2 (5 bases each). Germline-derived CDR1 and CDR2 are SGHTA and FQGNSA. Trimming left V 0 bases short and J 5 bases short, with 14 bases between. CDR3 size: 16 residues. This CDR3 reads CASSLAPGTEQNIQYF. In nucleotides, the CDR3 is TGTGCCAGCAGCTTAGCGCCTGGGACCGAGCAAAACATTCAGTACTTC.

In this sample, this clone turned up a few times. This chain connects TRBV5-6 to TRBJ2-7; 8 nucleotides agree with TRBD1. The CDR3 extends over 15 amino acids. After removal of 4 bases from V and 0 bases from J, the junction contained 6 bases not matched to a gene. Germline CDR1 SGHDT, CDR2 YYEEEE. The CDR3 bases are TGTGCCAGCAGCCGAGTAGGGACAGGCTCCTACGAGCAGTACTTC. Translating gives CASSRVGTGSYEQYF.

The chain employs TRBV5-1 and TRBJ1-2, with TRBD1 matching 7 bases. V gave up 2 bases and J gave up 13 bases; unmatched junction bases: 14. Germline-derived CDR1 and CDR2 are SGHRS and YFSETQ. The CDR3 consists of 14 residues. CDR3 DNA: TGCGCCAGCAGCTTAGGGGGCGACAGCTCCGCCGCCACCTTC. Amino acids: CASSLGGDSSAATF.

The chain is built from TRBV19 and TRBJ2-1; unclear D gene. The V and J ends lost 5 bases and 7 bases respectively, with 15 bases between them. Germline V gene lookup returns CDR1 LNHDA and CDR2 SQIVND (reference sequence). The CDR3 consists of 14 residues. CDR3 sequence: CASSHGPPANEQFF. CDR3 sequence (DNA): TGTGCCAGTAGTCATGGGCCCCCTGCGAATGAGCAGTTCTTC.

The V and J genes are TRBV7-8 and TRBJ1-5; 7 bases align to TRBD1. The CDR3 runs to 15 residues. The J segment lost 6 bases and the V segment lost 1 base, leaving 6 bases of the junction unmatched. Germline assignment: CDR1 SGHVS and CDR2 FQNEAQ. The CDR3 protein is CASSLGGQVGQPQHF. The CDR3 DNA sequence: TGTGCCAGCAGCTTAGGCGGACAGGTTGGTCAGCCCCAGCATTTT.

The CDR3 DNA is TGTGCCAGCAGCCTCGACAGGTCTGGGGCCAACGTCCTGACTTTC. Residues: CASSLDRSGANVLTF. The rearrangement uses TRBV7-8 and TRBJ2-6, with D possibly matching TRBD1 (6 bases). There are 15 residues in the CDR3. CDR1 SGHVS and CDR2 FQNEAQ come from the germline V gene. With 5 bases removed from V and 1 base from J, the gap between germline ends came to 9 bases.

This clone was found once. The CDR3 DNA reads as TGTGCCAGCAGCGTAGGATCGGCAAGAGGGAATGAAAAACTGTTTTTT. Translated, it gives CASSVGSARGNEKLFF. The rearrangement uses TRBV9 and TRBJ1-4; D ambiguous. V was trimmed by 0 bases and J by 5 bases, leaving 14 bases between them. Germline values: CDR1 SGDLS, CDR2 YYNGEE. The CDR3 covers 16 residues.

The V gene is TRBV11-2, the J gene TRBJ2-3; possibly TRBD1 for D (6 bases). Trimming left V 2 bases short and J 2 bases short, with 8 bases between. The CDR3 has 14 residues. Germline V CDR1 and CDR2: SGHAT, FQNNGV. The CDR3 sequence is CASSLTGNTDTQYF. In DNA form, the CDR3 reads TGTGCCAGCAGCTTAACAGGGAACACAGATACGCAGTATTTT.

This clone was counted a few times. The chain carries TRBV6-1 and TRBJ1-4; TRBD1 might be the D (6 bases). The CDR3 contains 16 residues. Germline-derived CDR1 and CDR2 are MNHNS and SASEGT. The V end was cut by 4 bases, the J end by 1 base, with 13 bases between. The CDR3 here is CASSAPHRVTNEKLFF. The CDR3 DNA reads TGTGCCAGCAGTGCCCCCCACAGGGTAACTAATGAAAAACTGTTTTTT.

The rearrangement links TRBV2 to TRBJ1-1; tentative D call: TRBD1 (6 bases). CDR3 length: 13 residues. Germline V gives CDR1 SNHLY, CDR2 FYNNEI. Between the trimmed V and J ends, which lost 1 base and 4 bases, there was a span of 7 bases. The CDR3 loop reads CASSEVRGTEAFF. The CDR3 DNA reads TGTGCCAGCAGTGAAGTCAGGGGCACTGAAGCTTTCTTT.

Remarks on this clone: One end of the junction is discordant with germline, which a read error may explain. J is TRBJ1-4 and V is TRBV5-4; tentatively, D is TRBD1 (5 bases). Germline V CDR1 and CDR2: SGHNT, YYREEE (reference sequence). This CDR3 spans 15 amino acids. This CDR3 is CASSLDPGANEKLFF. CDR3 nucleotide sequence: TGTGCCAGCAGTTTGGACCCGGGGGCTAATGAAAAACTGTTTTTT.

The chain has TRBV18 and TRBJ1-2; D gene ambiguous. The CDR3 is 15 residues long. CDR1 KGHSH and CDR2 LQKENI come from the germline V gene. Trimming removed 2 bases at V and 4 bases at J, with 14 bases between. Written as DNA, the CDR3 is TGTGCCAGCTCACCATCATCTGGAACGGGCTATGGCTACACCTTC. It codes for CASSPSSGTGYGYTF.

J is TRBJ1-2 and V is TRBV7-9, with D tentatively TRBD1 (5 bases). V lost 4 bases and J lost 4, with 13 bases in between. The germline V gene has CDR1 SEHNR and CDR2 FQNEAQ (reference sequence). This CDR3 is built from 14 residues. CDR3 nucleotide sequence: TGTGCCAGCAGCTCGAATGTCGGGGGCTATGGCTACACCTTC. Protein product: CASSSNVGGYGYTF.

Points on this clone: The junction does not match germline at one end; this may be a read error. This CDR3 is CASSSGLAGGRETQYF. DNA for the CDR3: TGTGCTAGCAGCTCGGGACTAGCGGGGGGACGGGAGACCCAGTACTTC. The rearrangement joins TRBV7-7 to TRBJ2-5, with TRBD2 identical over 15 bases. CDR3 length: 16 amino acids. CDR1 is SSHAT, CDR2 FNYEAQ, per germline (reference sequence).

This CDR3 reads CASSQIGRAGTGELFF. The CDR3 region has the DNA TGTGCCAGCAGCCAAATCGGGAGGGCCGGCACCGGGGAGCTGTTTTTT. The chain has TRBV14 and TRBJ2-2; 8 nucleotides line up with TRBD2. In germline, CDR1 is SGHDN, CDR2 FVKESK. This CDR3 has 16 amino acids. After removal of 2 bases from V and 4 bases from J, the junction contained 6 bases not matched to a gene.

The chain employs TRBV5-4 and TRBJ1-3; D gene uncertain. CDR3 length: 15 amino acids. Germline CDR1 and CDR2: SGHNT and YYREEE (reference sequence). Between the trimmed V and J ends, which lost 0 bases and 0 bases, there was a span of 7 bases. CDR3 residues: CASSLGSPSGNTIYF. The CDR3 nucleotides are TGTGCCAGCAGCTTGGGCTCACCCTCTGGAAACACCATATATTTT.

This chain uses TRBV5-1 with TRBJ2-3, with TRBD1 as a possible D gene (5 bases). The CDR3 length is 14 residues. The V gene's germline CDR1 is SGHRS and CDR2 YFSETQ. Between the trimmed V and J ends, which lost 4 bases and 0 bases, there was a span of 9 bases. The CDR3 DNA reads TGCGCCAGCAGCCTCAGGGCTAGCACAGATACGCAGTATTTT. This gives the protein CASSLRASTDTQYF.

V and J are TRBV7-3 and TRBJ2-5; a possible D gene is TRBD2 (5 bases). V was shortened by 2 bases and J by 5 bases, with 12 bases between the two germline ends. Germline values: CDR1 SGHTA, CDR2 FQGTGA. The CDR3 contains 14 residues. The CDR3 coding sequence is TGTGCCAGCAGCTTAGGGCTAGCTGGGGAGACCCAGTACTTC. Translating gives CASSLGLAGETQYF.

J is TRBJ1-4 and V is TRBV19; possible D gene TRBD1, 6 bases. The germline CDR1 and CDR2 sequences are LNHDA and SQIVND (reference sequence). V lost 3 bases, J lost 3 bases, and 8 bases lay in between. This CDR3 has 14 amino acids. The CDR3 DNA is TGTGCCAGTAGTATCCCAGGGGCTAATGAAAAACTGTTTTTT. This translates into CASSIPGANEKLFF.

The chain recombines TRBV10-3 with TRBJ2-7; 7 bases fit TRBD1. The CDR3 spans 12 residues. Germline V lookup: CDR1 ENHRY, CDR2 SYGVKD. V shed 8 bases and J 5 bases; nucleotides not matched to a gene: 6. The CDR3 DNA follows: TGTGCCATCCGACAGGGCGCTAACGAGCAGTACTTC. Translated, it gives CAIRQGANEQYF.

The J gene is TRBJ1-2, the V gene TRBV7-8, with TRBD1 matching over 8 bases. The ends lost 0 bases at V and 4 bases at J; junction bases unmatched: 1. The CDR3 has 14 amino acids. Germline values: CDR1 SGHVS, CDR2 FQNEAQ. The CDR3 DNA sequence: TGTGCCAGCAGCTTAGCCAGGGGGCCCTATGGCTACACCTTC. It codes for CASSLARGPYGYTF.

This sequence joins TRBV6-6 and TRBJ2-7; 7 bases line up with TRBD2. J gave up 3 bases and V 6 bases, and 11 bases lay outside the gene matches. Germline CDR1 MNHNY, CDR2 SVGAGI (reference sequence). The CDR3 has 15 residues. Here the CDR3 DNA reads TGTGCCAGCAGACTTGCCCCTAGCGGAAACTACGAGCAGTACTTC. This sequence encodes CASRLAPSGNYEQYF.

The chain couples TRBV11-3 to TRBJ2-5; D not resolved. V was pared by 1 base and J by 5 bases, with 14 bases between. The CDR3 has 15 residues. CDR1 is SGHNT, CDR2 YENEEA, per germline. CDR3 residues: CASSLGGTDYETQYF. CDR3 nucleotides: TGTGCCAGCAGCTTAGGAGGAACGGATTACGAGACCCAGTACTTC.

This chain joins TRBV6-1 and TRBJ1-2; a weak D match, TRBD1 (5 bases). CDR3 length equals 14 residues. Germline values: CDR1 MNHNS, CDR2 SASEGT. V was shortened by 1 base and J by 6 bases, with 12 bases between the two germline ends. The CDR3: CASSEGRGIDGYTF. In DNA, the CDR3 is TGTGCCAGCAGTGAAGGAAGGGGCATAGATGGCTACACCTTC.

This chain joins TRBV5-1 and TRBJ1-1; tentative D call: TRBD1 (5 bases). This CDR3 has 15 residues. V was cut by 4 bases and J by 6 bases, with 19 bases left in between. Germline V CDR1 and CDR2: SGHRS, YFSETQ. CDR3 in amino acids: CASSPTGQGTAEAFF. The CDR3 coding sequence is TGCGCCAGCAGCCCCACGGGGCAGGGAACCGCTGAAGCTTTCTTT. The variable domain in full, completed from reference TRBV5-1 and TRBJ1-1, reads KAGVTQTPRYLIKTRGQQVTLSCSPISGHRSVSWYQQTPGQGLQFLFEYFSETQRNKGNFPGRFSGRQFSNSRSEMNVSTLELGDSALYLCASSPTGQGTAEAFFGQGTRLTVV.

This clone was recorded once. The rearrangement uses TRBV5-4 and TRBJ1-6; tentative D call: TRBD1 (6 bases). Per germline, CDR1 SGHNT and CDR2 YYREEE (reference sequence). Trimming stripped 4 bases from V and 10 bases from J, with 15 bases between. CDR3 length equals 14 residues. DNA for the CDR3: TGTGCCAGCAGCCAGGGCGGGGGCGGGTCACCCCTCCACTTT. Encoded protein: CASSQGGGGSPLHF.

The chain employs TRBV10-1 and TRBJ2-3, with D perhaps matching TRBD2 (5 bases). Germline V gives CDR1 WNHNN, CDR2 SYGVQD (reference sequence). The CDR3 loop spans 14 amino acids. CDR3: CSRWSLGRSDTQYF. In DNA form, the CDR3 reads TGCTCTCGGTGGAGTTTGGGGAGATCAGATACGCAGTATTTT.

DNA for the CDR3: TGTGCCAGCAGTTGGGGACAGGGAAGTTCACCCCTCCACTTT. Its protein product is CASSWGQGSSPLHF. The chain uses TRBV6-5 and TRBJ1-6; 9 bases line up with TRBD1. The CDR3 consists of 14 residues. Per germline, CDR1 MNHEY and CDR2 SVGAGI. J was trimmed by 9 bases and V by 4 bases; bases with no gene match: 4.

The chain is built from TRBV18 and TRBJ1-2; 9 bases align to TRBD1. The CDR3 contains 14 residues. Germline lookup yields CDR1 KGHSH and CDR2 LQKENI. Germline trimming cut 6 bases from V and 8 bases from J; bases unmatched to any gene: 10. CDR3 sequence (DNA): TGTGCCAGCTCGTCGGGACAGGGCGCGGGAGGCTACACCTTC. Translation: CASSSGQGAGGYTF.

The chain's CDR3 is CATSTDTQGPGGNEKLFF. As DNA, the CDR3 is TGTGCCACCAGCACAGACACGCAGGGACCTGGGGGTAATGAAAAACTGTTTTTT. The V call is TRBV15, the J call TRBJ1-4; possibly TRBD1 for D (5 bases). The CDR3 has 18 amino acids. Germline V gene sequence: CDR1 LNHNV, CDR2 YYDKDF (reference sequence). V lost 4 bases, J lost 4 bases, and 22 bases lay in between.